A single sample is the source of the 27 T cell receptor beta chains below, sequenced in a study of OX40 agonist ivuxolimab in advanced cancers. The library was obtained by the immunoSEQ multiplex PCR assay. TCRdb holds this immuneACCESS table with in-frame rearrangements only. Some clones are missing; in checked studies, unresolved V genes explain under half, and the rest has no known cause. Across this sample there are about 82,000 clones, with approximately 87% seen only once. More than 0.7% of the sample is taken by the ten largest. The starting material was CD4+ or CD8+ T cells sorted from blood, obtained in a trial of the OX40 agonist ivuxolimab. The source of these receptors is an adult with an advanced solid tumor such as melanoma, head and neck, liver or kidney cancer.

V gene TRBV2 combines with J gene TRBJ1-6, with D unclear. The ends were cut back, 4 bases at V and 0 bases at J, with 13 bases in the middle. Germline V gives CDR1 SNHLY, CDR2 FYNNEI. The CDR3 has 17 residues. The CDR3 protein is CASSAFTGSSYNSPLHF. DNA of the CDR3: TGTGCCAGCAGTGCGTTTACTGGTAGCTCCTATAATTCACCCCTCCACTTT.

This clone was counted once. V gene TRBV2 combines with J gene TRBJ1-2, with TRBD1 matching over 7 bases. Germline CDR1 reads SNHLY; CDR2 reads FYNNEI. The length of the CDR3 is 13 residues. V lost 9 bases and J lost 4; bases outside the gene matches: 8. CDR3 sequence (DNA): TGTGCCAGTGGAACAGGGGACGGCTATGGCTACACCTTC. Translation: CASGTGDGYGYTF.

CDR3 coding DNA: TGTGCCAGTAGTAACCCTCGGAGGACAGGGGCGGAAAAACTGTTTTTT. It encodes CASSNPRRTGAEKLFF. The chain recombines TRBV19 with TRBJ1-4; TRBD1 agrees at 9 bases. The CDR3 consists of 16 residues. Germline CDR1 LNHDA, CDR2 SQIVND (reference sequence). Unmatched junction bases numbered 11, after V lost 4 bases and J lost 8 bases.

The chain combines TRBV7-8 with TRBJ1-1; a weak D match, TRBD1 (6 bases). The CDR3 totals 16 residues. V was shortened by 1 base and J by 4 bases, with 16 bases between the two germline ends. Germline V gene data show CDR1 as SGHVS and CDR2 as FQNEAQ. Here the CDR3 DNA reads TGTGCCAGCAGCTTAGTGTCAGGGGTAACCGGCACTGAAGCTTTCTTT. Residues: CASSLVSGVTGTEAFF.

V gene TRBV30 combines with J gene TRBJ1-5, with D tentatively TRBD1 (5 bases). Trimming shortened V by 4 bases and J by 4 bases, and 11 bases separated the two germline ends. This CDR3 region has 13 residues. Looked up from germline, CDR1 is GTSNPN and CDR2 is SVGIG (reference sequence). DNA of the CDR3: TGTGCCTGGACCCCGGGGCCGAATCAGCCCCAGCATTTT. This codes for CAWTPGPNQPQHF.

The chain's CDR3 is CASSFGHSGANVLTF. The CDR3 DNA reads as TGTGCCAGCAGTTTCGGTCACTCTGGGGCCAACGTCCTGACTTTC. The genes are TRBV27 and TRBJ2-6, with D hard to call. Germline loops: CDR1 MNHEY, CDR2 SMNVEV (reference sequence). V lost 3 bases to trimming and J lost 0 bases, with 6 bases between them. The CDR3 spans 15 residues.

V usage is TRBV4-3 and J usage is TRBJ2-1; TRBD1 aligns across 8 bases. Germline V gene data show CDR1 as LGHNA and CDR2 as YSLEER. V dropped 1 base and J dropped 7; count of bases not matched to a gene: 6. CDR3 length: 15 amino acids. This CDR3 is CASSQVGTGWNEQFF. CDR3 bases: TGCGCCAGCAGCCAAGTCGGGACAGGATGGAATGAGCAGTTCTTC.

The chain uses TRBV18 and TRBJ1-3, with D unresolved. Trimming left V 3 bases short and J 0 bases short, with 15 bases between. The germline V gene encodes CDR1 KGHSH and CDR2 LQKENI. The CDR3 sequence is 17 residues long. The CDR3 reads CASSPAALGSSGNTIYF. The CDR3 DNA reads as TGTGCCAGCTCACCTGCGGCTTTAGGCAGCTCTGGAAACACCATATATTTT.

A single count supports this clone. The chain combines TRBV7-9 with TRBJ1-2; 9 nucleotides agree with TRBD1. Trimming took 6 bases from V and 2 from J; bases not matched to a gene: 10. CDR1 is SEHNR and CDR2 is FQNEAQ in the germline V gene (reference sequence). The CDR3 consists of 16 residues. Here the CDR3 reads CASSSTGGEMNYGYTF. CDR3 nucleotide sequence: TGTGCCAGCAGTTCCACAGGGGGCGAGATGAACTATGGCTACACCTTC.

The chain carries TRBV5-1 and TRBJ2-3; 9 bases line up with TRBD2. The CDR3 sequence is 15 residues long. CDR1 is SGHRS, CDR2 YFSETQ, per germline. V shed 4 bases and J 3 bases; nucleotides not matched to a gene: 6. The CDR3 is CASSPWSGGTDTQYF. CDR3 bases: TGCGCCAGCAGCCCATGGAGCGGGGGGACAGATACGCAGTATTTT.

In its sample, this clone was seen once. The J gene is TRBJ1-2, the V gene TRBV7-2; 8 bases map to TRBD1. This CDR3 has 15 residues. Germline V gene lookup returns CDR1 SGHTA and CDR2 FQGNSA. J was trimmed by 9 bases and V by 0 bases; bases with no gene match: 9. The CDR3 here is CASSLARQGAPRYTF. The CDR3 coding sequence is TGTGCCAGCAGCTTAGCCCGGCAGGGGGCGCCCCGCTACACCTTC.

The gene calls are TRBV28 and TRBJ2-7; maybe TRBD2 (6 bases). CDR3 length equals 13 residues. The germline gives CDR1 MDHEN, CDR2 SYDVKM. The germline V and J ends were trimmed by 6 bases and 3 bases, with 12 bases remaining between them. CDR3 sequence (DNA): TGTGCCAGCAGGTTGGGGGGAGGCTACGAGCAGTACTTC. Amino acids: CASRLGGGYEQYF.

This sequence joins TRBV7-2 and TRBJ2-3; the D gene is possibly TRBD2 (6 bases). Trimming left V 5 bases short and J 3 bases short, with 15 bases between. The CDR3 spans 15 residues. CDR1 is SGHTA, CDR2 FQGNSA, per germline. CDR3 nucleotides: TGTGCCAGCAGCACCCGACTAGGAGAGACAGATACGCAGTATTTT. Encoded protein: CASSTRLGETDTQYF.

The chain links TRBV7-9 to TRBJ1-5; TRBD1 might be the D (6 bases). There are 14 residues in the CDR3. Germline V lookup: CDR1 SEHNR, CDR2 FQNEAQ (reference sequence). Trimming shortened V by 3 bases and J by 10 bases, and 16 bases separated the two germline ends. This chain's CDR3 is CASSLPGGQGPQHF. In DNA form, the CDR3 reads TGTGCCAGCAGCTTGCCTGGGGGGCAGGGCCCCCAGCATTTT.

This chain connects TRBV30 to TRBJ2-5, with D perhaps matching TRBD2 (7 bases). CDR1 is GTSNPN and CDR2 is SVGIG in the germline V gene (reference sequence). V was cut by 4 bases and J by 5 bases, with 17 bases left in between. This CDR3 has 14 residues. In DNA, the CDR3 is TGTGCCTGGACCAACTTAGGGGGGGAGGAGACCCAGTACTTC. This sequence encodes CAWTNLGGEETQYF.

This rearrangement joins TRBV27 to TRBJ2-3, with D possibly matching TRBD2 (7 bases). The CDR3 length is 17 residues. V dropped 2 bases and J dropped 0 bases, with 15 bases sitting between them. Germline V gives CDR1 MNHEY, CDR2 SMNVEV (reference sequence). The CDR3 DNA reads TGTGCCAGCAGTTTAATGGGGGGGCTAGGGAGCACAGATACGCAGTATTTT. It yields the protein CASSLMGGLGSTDTQYF.

The chain has TRBV7-2 and TRBJ1-6; possible D gene TRBD1, 6 bases. The germline V and J ends were trimmed by 5 bases and 9 bases, with 14 bases remaining between them. Germline lookup yields CDR1 SGHTA and CDR2 FQGNSA. The CDR3 runs 14 residues. The CDR3 DNA is TGTGCCAGCAGCCAACAGGGAGGGGGTTCACCCCTCCACTTT. Translating it yields CASSQQGGGSPLHF.

The chain links TRBV9 to TRBJ2-1, with TRBD2 matching over 15 bases. Germline V CDR1 and CDR2: SGDLS, YYNGEE. J gave up 12 bases and V 4 bases, and 5 bases lay outside the gene matches. The CDR3 runs to 14 residues. CDR3 loop: CASSPGTSGGTQFF. The DNA for the CDR3 is TGTGCCAGCAGCCCCGGGACTAGCGGGGGGACGCAGTTCTTC.

This sequence joins TRBV4-1 and TRBJ1-2; D is possibly TRBD1 (5 bases). CDR3 size: 13 residues. Germline CDR1 reads MGHRA; CDR2 reads YSYEKL. V was trimmed by 0 bases and J by 6 bases, leaving 8 bases between them. CDR3 coding DNA: TGCGCCAGCAGCCAAGATTGGGGGGATGGCTACACCTTC. Translated: CASSQDWGDGYTF.

This chain joins TRBV2 and TRBJ2-7; 10 nucleotides line up with TRBD1. Trimming took 3 bases from V and 4 from J; bases not matched to a gene: 9. Germline CDR1 and CDR2: SNHLY and FYNNEI. This CDR3 contains 16 residues. This CDR3 reads CASSEGQDRGLYEQYF. The CDR3 DNA reads as TGTGCCAGCAGTGAGGGACAGGACAGGGGGTTGTACGAGCAGTACTTC.

This clone appeared a few times. The chain carries TRBV5-8 and TRBJ1-2, with a weak D call TRBD1 (5 bases). V was shortened by 4 bases and J by 1 base, with 17 bases between the two germline ends. This CDR3 is 16 amino acids long. Germline V lookup: CDR1 SGHTS, CDR2 YDEGEE. The CDR3 DNA sequence: TGTGCCAGCAGCCGGCCCACCGGGACCCTTAACTATGGCTACACCTTC. Translation: CASSRPTGTLNYGYTF.

The V gene is TRBV27, the J gene TRBJ1-4, with TRBD1 identical over 7 bases. This CDR3 is 15 amino acids long. Germline-derived CDR1 and CDR2 are MNHEY and SMNVEV (reference sequence). J gave up 8 bases and V 7 bases, and 13 bases lay outside the gene matches. CDR3 nucleotides: TGTGCCAGCAAAGGTATAGGGGGCCGTCGGGAAAAACTGTTTTTT. Translated, it gives CASKGIGGRREKLFF.

This clone was observed once. The J gene is TRBJ1-3, the V gene TRBV6-1; D unresolved. V was cut by 7 bases and J by 0 bases, with 10 bases left in between. The CDR3 has 14 residues. The germline CDR1 and CDR2 sequences are MNHNS and SASEGT. The CDR3 nucleotides are TGTGCCAGCACCACCGGGAGCTCTGGAAACACCATATATTTT. This sequence encodes CASTTGSSGNTIYF.

This clone appeared a few times. The rearrangement joins TRBV4-2 to TRBJ2-3; TRBD2 aligns across 7 bases. CDR1 and CDR2 from the germline V gene are LGHNA and YNFKEQ. The CDR3 length is 15 residues. V shed 4 bases, J shed 2 bases, and the junction held 6 bases outside the gene matches. CDR3 sequence reads: CASSPSGGVTDTQYF. In nucleotides, the CDR3 is TGTGCCAGCAGCCCCTCTGGGGGGGTCACAGATACGCAGTATTTT.

This clone is a singleton in its sample. CDR3 in amino acids: CASSLYGDRANYGYTF. The CDR3, as DNA: TGTGCCAGCAGCTTATACGGCGATAGAGCTAACTATGGCTACACCTTC. The V call is TRBV7-2, the J call TRBJ1-2, with D unclear. The V end lost 2 bases, the J end lost 0 bases, and 13 bases lay between the germline ends. The V gene's germline CDR1 is SGHTA and CDR2 FQGNSA. This CDR3 spans 16 amino acids.

This chain connects TRBV18 to TRBJ2-2; TRBD1 matches at 11 bases. The junction had 2 bases not matched to a gene; V was cut back by 0 bases and J by 5 bases. Germline values: CDR1 KGHSH, CDR2 LQKENI. CDR3 size: 16 residues. The CDR3 coding sequence is TGTGCCAGCTCACCACCCGGGACAGGGGGAACCGGGGAGCTGTTTTTT. Translation: CASSPPGTGGTGELFF.

V gene TRBV10-2 combines with J gene TRBJ2-5, with a tentative D call TRBD1 (7 bases). CDR1 is WSHSY, CDR2 SAAADI, per germline. CDR3 length: 14 amino acids. V lost 6 bases and J lost 4, with 15 bases in between. This chain's CDR3 is CASRASGGGETQYF. The CDR3 coding sequence is TGCGCCAGCAGGGCGTCAGGGGGAGGAGAGACCCAGTACTTC.